A single sample is the source of the 29 T cell receptor beta chains below, sequenced in a study of T-cell memory formation after mild COVID-19. TCRdb re-called the 5' RACE reads with MiXCR, one entry per CDR3 protein. Of around 440,000 distinct CDR3 sequences in the sample, 15% to 20% are singletons; the top ten hold roughly an eighth. Source material: PBMCs or a T cell subset sorted from them (not recorded which). Receptors were obtained from an adult woman who had mild COVID-19 (a few samples of this study predate the infection). Cell type and time point are not known.

This clonotype was seen a few times. J is TRBJ2-7 and V is TRBV27, with D maybe TRBD1 (5 bases). The CDR3 is made up of 14 amino acids. Trimming took off 6 bases at V and 3 bases at J, with 15 bases between the two ends. CDR1 and CDR2 (germline): MNHEY, SMNVEV (reference sequence). CDR3 DNA: TGTGCCAGCAGCGGGTCGTCAGGGATCTACGAGCAGTACTTC. Protein product: CASSGSSGIYEQYF.

This clonotype occurred many times. The chain combines TRBV7-2 with TRBJ2-6; 9 positions match TRBD1. Germline V gene lookup returns CDR1 SGHTA and CDR2 FQGNSA. The junction had 10 bases not matched to a gene; V was cut back by 5 bases and J by 2 bases. The CDR3 is 18 amino acids. CDR3 sequence: CASSAGQGFVPGANVLTF. DNA of the CDR3: TGTGCCAGCAGCGCGGGACAGGGATTTGTGCCTGGGGCCAACGTCCTGACTTTC.

The chain links TRBV20-1 to TRBJ2-1; D remains unclear. The CDR3 loop spans 11 amino acids. Trimming stripped 1 base from V and 10 bases from J, with 8 bases between. CDR1 and CDR2 (germline): DFQATT, SNEGSKA (reference sequence). CDR3 nucleotides: TGCAGTGCTAGAGGGGGATGGGAGCAGTTCTTC. Its translation is CSARGGWEQFF.

V gene TRBV30 combines with J gene TRBJ2-7; D is undetermined. The CDR3 sequence is 14 residues long. CDR1 is GTSNPN, CDR2 SVGIG, per germline (reference sequence). The germline V and J ends were trimmed by 0 bases and 0 bases, with 9 bases remaining between them. This CDR3 is CAWSVSRISYEQYF. The CDR3, as DNA: TGTGCCTGGAGTGTAAGCAGGATCTCCTACGAGCAGTACTTC.

This clonotype was seen more than once but under ten times. The V call is TRBV4-1, the J call TRBJ1-6; D remains ambiguous. This CDR3 comprises 13 residues. The germline V gene has CDR1 MGHRA and CDR2 YSYEKL. V lost 0 bases and J lost 13, with 10 bases in between. In nucleotides, the CDR3 is TGCGCCAGCAGCCAAGACAGGCACTTCCCCCTCCACTTT. It is translated as CASSQDRHFPLHF.

The chain combines TRBV15 with TRBJ2-7, with D hard to call. Germline V gene sequence: CDR1 LNHNV, CDR2 YYDKDF (reference sequence). The CDR3 has 14 amino acids. V was cut by 1 base and J by 2 bases, with 9 bases left in between. Here the CDR3 reads CATSRGARTYEQYF. CDR3 in DNA: TGTGCCACCAGCAGAGGGGCCAGAACCTACGAGCAGTACTTC.

This clonotype was found many times. The rearrangement joins TRBV20-1 to TRBJ2-3; 11 bases fit TRBD2. The J segment lost 5 bases and the V segment lost 5 bases, leaving 9 bases of the junction unmatched. CDR3 size: 15 residues. Germline-derived CDR1 and CDR2 are DFQATT and SNEGSKA (reference sequence). DNA of the CDR3: TGCAGTGCTCCTACTAGCGGGAGTTTTGGAGATACGCAGTATTTT. This codes for CSAPTSGSFGDTQYF.

The V and J genes are TRBV21-1 and TRBJ1-2. TRBV21-1 is annotated as a pseudogene. This CDR3 is 14 amino acids long. CDR3 loop: CASSKGGRSYGYTF. The CDR3 DNA is TGTGCCAGCAGCAAGGGAGGCAGGAGCTATGGCTACACCTTC.

The V call is TRBV7-9, the J call TRBJ1-2, with a possible D match to TRBD1 (5 bases). Germline V lookup: CDR1 SEHNR, CDR2 FQNEAQ (reference sequence). The CDR3 spans 15 residues. V was pared by 5 bases and J by 8 bases, with 21 bases between. CDR3 sequence: CASSPGDGRGDGYTF. The CDR3 DNA reads TGTGCCAGCAGCCCTGGGGACGGGCGTGGAGACGGCTACACCTTC.

This clonotype was recorded at least ten times. J is TRBJ2-1 and V is TRBV7-6; D gene unclear. CDR1 and CDR2 from the germline V gene are SGHVS and FNYEAQ. There are 14 residues in the CDR3. Trimming took 3 bases from V and 6 from J, leaving 12 bases between them. This CDR3 is CASSLGSPFNEQFF. Written as DNA, the CDR3 is TGTGCCAGCAGCTTGGGTAGCCCCTTCAATGAGCAGTTCTTC.

This chain uses TRBV4-1 with TRBJ2-7, with 10 bases aligning to TRBD1. The CDR3 contains 14 residues. The germline CDR1 and CDR2 sequences are MGHRA and YSYEKL. Trimming took 0 bases from V and 6 from J; bases not matched to a gene: 2. The CDR3 bases are TGCGCCAGCAGCCAAGAGGGACAGGGGTCCGAGCAGTACTTC. Protein sequence: CASSQEGQGSEQYF.

This clonotype was picked up a small number of times. The chain has TRBV5-1 and TRBJ1-2, with 8 bases matching TRBD1. Germline V lookup: CDR1 SGHRS, CDR2 YFSETQ. V lost 3 bases, J lost 4 bases, and 8 bases stayed unmatched. The CDR3 totals 15 residues. For the CDR3, the DNA is TGCGCCAGCAGCTCGGGACAGGAAGGGCCCTATGGCTACACCTTC. Translation gives CASSSGQEGPYGYTF.

This clonotype was counted ten times or more. The J gene is TRBJ2-1, the V gene TRBV20-1; D unresolved. Trimming cost V 3 bases and J 2 bases, with 14 bases left between them. Per germline, CDR1 DFQATT and CDR2 SNEGSKA (reference sequence). CDR3 length equals 15 residues. CDR3 in DNA: TGCAGTGCTAGTAACACAGTTGACCCCTACAATGAGCAGTTCTTC. It is translated as CSASNTVDPYNEQFF.

This clonotype showed up just a few times. The V and J genes are TRBV12-3 or TRBV12-4 and TRBJ1-2, with 7 positions matching TRBD1. V was pared by 6 bases and J by 7 bases, with 2 bases of the junction left unmatched. This CDR3 is 11 amino acids long. CDR3: CASRGGGGYTF. The CDR3, as DNA: TGTGCCAGCAGAGGGGGCGGTGGCTACACCTTC.

Only a few counts were recorded for this clonotype. This rearrangement joins TRBV4-1 to TRBJ2-3; D possibly corresponds to TRBD1 (5 bases). Trimming removed 0 bases from V and 8 bases from J, with 6 bases in between. Germline V gives CDR1 MGHRA, CDR2 YSYEKL. This CDR3 has 12 residues. This CDR3 reads CASSQERGTQYF. For the CDR3, the DNA is TGCGCCAGCAGCCAAGAAAGGGGTACGCAGTATTTT.

The rearrangement uses TRBV20-1 and TRBJ1-5, with D possibly matching TRBD1 (6 bases). The CDR3 covers 15 residues. CDR1 and CDR2 (germline): DFQATT, SNEGSKA (reference sequence). The ends were cut back, 3 bases at V and 5 bases at J, with 17 bases in the middle. The CDR3: CSARGHRETHQPQHF. CDR3 coding DNA: TGCAGTGCTAGGGGACACAGGGAAACCCATCAGCCCCAGCATTTT.

V usage is TRBV7-9 and J usage is TRBJ2-1; 7 positions match TRBD1. CDR1 is SEHNR, CDR2 FQNEAQ, per germline (reference sequence). J lost 5 bases, V lost 5 bases, and 6 bases had no gene match. This CDR3 has 14 residues. The CDR3 loop reads CASSRGDSNNEQFF. CDR3 bases: TGTGCCAGCAGCCGAGGGGACAGCAACAATGAGCAGTTCTTC.

This clonotype was detected a few times. The chain joins TRBV6-2 or TRBV6-3 to TRBJ2-1; 7 bases align to TRBD1. This CDR3 spans 12 amino acids. With V trimmed by 4 bases and J by 14 bases, 8 bases remained unmatched. Germline assignment: CDR1 MNHEY and CDR2 SVGEGT. CDR3 sequence: CASSWGQSLEFF. The CDR3 DNA is TGTGCCAGCAGTTGGGGACAGAGCTTGGAGTTCTTC.

With regard to this clonotype: The junction departs from germline at one end; a sequencing error may be responsible. The V and J genes are TRBV6-6 and TRBJ1-1; D not resolved. CDR3 length: 12 amino acids. In germline, CDR1 is MNHNY, CDR2 SVGAGI (reference sequence). CDR3 in amino acids: CASSPVNTGAFF. CDR3 nucleotides: TGTGCCAGCAGCCCAGTGAACACTGGAGCTTTCTTT.

The chain employs TRBV7-9 and TRBJ2-7; TRBD1 aligns across 7 bases. V was pared by 2 bases and J by 2 bases, with 6 bases of the junction left unmatched. Germline V gene data show CDR1 as SEHNR and CDR2 as FQNEAQ (reference sequence). The CDR3 is 15 amino acids. CDR3: CASSLLPGQTYEQYF. The CDR3, as DNA: TGTGCCAGCAGCTTACTCCCGGGACAGACCTACGAGCAGTACTTC.

This clonotype was seen more than once but under ten times. The chain employs TRBV10-3 and TRBJ1-2; TRBD1 is a possible D gene (5 bases). The length of the CDR3 is 13 residues. CDR1 and CDR2 (germline): ENHRY, SYGVKD. V was pared by 4 bases and J by 6 bases, with 12 bases between. CDR3 sequence reads: CAISGQPLDGYTF. The CDR3 region has the DNA TGTGCCATCAGTGGACAGCCGCTGGATGGCTACACCTTC.

The chain employs TRBV12-2 and TRBJ2-7; the table gives TRBD2 as D, unverified against the DNA. TRBV12-2 is reported as a pseudogene. This CDR3 is 15 amino acids long. The CDR3 DNA reads as TGTGCAAGTCGCCCTAGGACTAGCGGGGCCTACGAGCAGTACTTC. Its protein product is CASRPRTSGAYEQYF.

This clonotype was picked up a small number of times. CDR3: CASSAAPTDTQYF. CDR3 nucleotides: TGTGCCAGCAGCGCGGCCCCCACAGATACGCAGTATTTT. The V and J genes are TRBV13 and TRBJ2-3; D unresolved. The germline gives CDR1 PRHDT, CDR2 FYEKMQ (reference sequence). This CDR3 contains 13 residues. The V end was cut by 5 bases, the J end by 2 bases, with 8 bases between. Full variable domain (outside the CDR3, taken from reference TRBV13 and TRBJ2-3): AAGVIQSPRHLIKEKRETATLKCYPIPRHDTVYWYQQGPGQDPQFLISFYEKMQSDKGSIPDRFSAQQFSDYHSELNMSSLELGDSALYFCASSAAPTDTQYFGPGTRLTVL.

This clonotype was found a few times. The V call is TRBV5-1, the J call TRBJ1-2; no clear D. Germline V CDR1 and CDR2: SGHRS, YFSETQ. Trimming shortened V by 0 bases and J by 8 bases, and 14 bases separated the two germline ends. CDR3 length: 14 residues. The CDR3 bases are TGCGCCAGCAGCTTGGTTCCTGACGAGGTCGGCTACACCTTC. Protein product: CASSLVPDEVGYTF.

This clonotype was seen a few times. V gene TRBV5-6 combines with J gene TRBJ1-5; 7 nucleotides agree with TRBD1. The germline gives CDR1 SGHDT, CDR2 YYEEEE. This CDR3 is 16 amino acids long. The J segment lost 3 bases and the V segment lost 4 bases, leaving 10 bases of the junction unmatched. CDR3 nucleotide sequence: TGTGCCAGCAGCCGGGGGAACAGGGGAGACAATCAGCCCCAGCATTTT. Amino acid sequence: CASSRGNRGDNQPQHF. Variable domain in full (rest from reference TRBV5-6 and TRBJ1-5): DAGVTQSPTHLIKTRGQQVTLRCSPKSGHDTVSWYQQALGQGPQFIFQYYEEEERQRGNFPDRFSGHQFPNYSSELNVNALLLGDSALYLCASSRGNRGDNQPQHFGDGTRLSIL.

This clonotype appeared a few times. This chain connects TRBV3-1 to TRBJ2-4; TRBD2 aligns across 11 bases. The length of the CDR3 is 18 residues. The germline V gene encodes CDR1 LGHDT and CDR2 YNNKEL (reference sequence). The V segment lost 5 bases and the J segment 3 bases; nucleotides outside the gene matches: 12. DNA of the CDR3: TGTGCCAGCAGCTCCTTCCCGACTAGCGGGGATGGCAAAAACATTCAGTACTTC. Its translation: CASSSFPTSGDGKNIQYF.

This clonotype was recorded many times. The chain employs TRBV9 and TRBJ2-3; D call uncertain. Per germline, CDR1 SGDLS and CDR2 YYNGEE. Trimming removed 4 bases at V and 5 bases at J, with 8 bases between. The CDR3 spans 12 residues. The CDR3 nucleotides are TGTGCCAGCAGCCAGGCTGGAGATACGCAGTATTTT. This encodes CASSQAGDTQYF.

Many counts were recorded for this clonotype. V usage is TRBV20-1 and J usage is TRBJ2-7; the match to TRBD2 covers 13 bases. CDR1 and CDR2 from the germline V gene are DFQATT and SNEGSKA (reference sequence). This CDR3 has 15 amino acids. Trimming cost V 2 bases and J 4 bases; bases outside gene matches: 5. Written as DNA, the CDR3 is TGCAGTGCTAGATTACTAGCGGGAGGGGAGTACGAGCAGTACTTC. Translating it yields CSARLLAGGEYEQYF.

The J gene is TRBJ1-2, the V gene TRBV7-2; TRBD1 is a possible D gene (5 bases). Between the trimmed V and J ends, which lost 4 bases and 5 bases, there was a span of 14 bases. This CDR3 has 14 residues. Germline V CDR1 and CDR2: SGHTA, FQGNSA. CDR3 loop: CASSSRQPGYGYTF. CDR3 DNA: TGTGCCAGCAGCTCCCGACAGCCCGGGTATGGCTACACCTTC.